The clone carrying this T cell receptor beta chain was detected ten times or more. The data were obtained in a study of T cells after yellow fever vaccination. Germline lookup yields CDR1 MGHRA and CDR2 YSYEKL. Trimming took off 1 base at V and 4 bases at J, with 7 bases between the two ends. The CDR3 sequence is 13 residues long. TCRdb processed the 5' RACE reads anew with MiXCR; each CDR3 protein has one entry. Of approximately 160,000 distinct CDR3 sequences in the sample, approximately 10% were seen once. The chain uses TRBV4-1 and TRBJ1-1; D is ambiguous. This clonotype was obtained from a young man who received the YFV17D yellow fever vaccine. The sequenced sample was CD8+ T cells sorted from PBMCs, obtained 45 days after the yellow fever booster vaccination. The CDR3 nucleotides are TGCGCCAGCAGCCAAGGGTTCTTCACTGAAGCTTTCTTT. Encoded protein: CASSQGFFTEAFF.